This is a list of T cell receptor beta chains from one sample in a study of blood T cell repertoires in COVID-19. Generated by immunoSEQ multiplex PCR, the TCRdb table keeps only in-frame clones and is missing some. The sample lists about 310,000 clones; approximately 85% were seen once. What was sequenced was PBMCs or T cells enriched from blood (not recorded which). The source of these receptors is a man aged 25-45 years who had recovered from COVID-19. Both conserved end residues are part of each CDR3. Each record gives: J gene, clone size, D gene, V gene, CDR3 DNA, CDR3 protein. The D gene is left open where the match is weak. Clone size is stated in some rows and not others, as once, few, many or a class when expanded.

TRBJ1-2 | once | TRBD1 | TRBV6-5 | TGTGCCAGCGCCCGGACAGGGGCTGGCTACACCTTC | CASARTGAGYTF
TRBJ1-4 | NA | NA | TRBV25-1 | TGTGCCAGCAGGAGGGAAAAACTGTTTTTT | CASRREKLFF
TRBJ1-2 | NA | TRBD1 | TRBV5-6 | TGTGCCAGCAGCCTAAGGAGACAGGGGCGATCCTATGGCTACACCTTC | CASSLRRQGRSYGYTF
TRBJ2-1 | NA | TRBD2 | TRBV27 | TGTGCCAGCAGCTATATAGCGGGGACGAGTTACAATGAGCAGTTCTTC | CASSYIAGTSYNEQFF
TRBJ2-5 | NA | TRBD1 | TRBV7-7 | TGTGCTAGCAGCTTTGAGACAGGGCCCCAAGAGACCCAGTACTTC | CASSFETGPQETQYF
TRBJ1-2 | NA | NA | TRBV6-5 | TGTGCCAGCAGGGGAGCAGGGGAAAATGGCTACACCTTC | CASRGAGENGYTF
TRBJ1-4 | NA | NA | TRBV29-1 | TGCAGCGTTGTAGGGGGATTGACTAATGAAAAACTGTTTTTT | CSVVGGLTNEKLFF
TRBJ2-2 | NA | NA | TRBV6-5 | TGTGCCAGCACCCTTGTAGAGGGAGGCACCGGGGAGCTGTTTTTT | CASTLVEGGTGELFF
TRBJ1-2 | NA | NA | TRBV21-1 | TGTGCCAGCAGCAAAATTCTAGGGAGGGACAGGGATAGTAAGGGCTACACCTTC | CASSKILGRDRDSKGYTF
TRBJ2-2 | NA | TRBD1 | TRBV14 | TGTGCCAGCAGCCAAGTCAGGGGGCACAACACCGGGGAGCTGTTTTTT | CASSQVRGHNTGELFF
TRBJ1-5 | NA | NA | TRBV5-8 | TGTGCCAGCAGCTTAGCGGGTGAACTAAATCAGCCCCAGCATTTT | CASSLAGELNQPQHF
TRBJ1-1 | NA | NA | TRBV14 | TGTGCCAGCAGCCACCTACAGGGGAACACTGAAGCTTTCTTT | CASSHLQGNTEAFF
TRBJ2-7 | NA | TRBD1 | TRBV6-5 | TGTGCCAGCAACATTCCCGGGACAGGGGTGTACGAGCAGTACTTC | CASNIPGTGVYEQYF
TRBJ2-2 | NA | TRBD1 | TRBV11-2 | TGTGCCAGCAGCTTAGGTGGGGACAGGGGGCTGTTTTTT | CASSLGGDRGLFF
TRBJ2-5 | NA | NA | TRBV3-1/TRBV3-2 | TGTGCCAGCAGCCAATACGGGAAAGAAGAGACCCAGTACTTC | CASSQYGKEETQYF
TRBJ2-1 | NA | NA | TRBV4-2 | TGTGCCAGCAGCCAAGCCGACTATATCAAGTTCTTC | CASSQADYIKFF
TRBJ1-1 | NA | NA | TRBV6-2/TRBV6-3 | TGTGCCAGCAGCAATGGGGGGGCTGAAGCTTTCTTT | CASSNGGAEAFF
TRBJ1-2 | once | NA | TRBV9 | TGTGCCAGCAGCGTTGACAGTTTTGGCTATGGCTACACCTTC | CASSVDSFGYGYTF
TRBJ2-7 | NA | TRBD1 | TRBV7-9 | TGTGCCAGCAGCCCCCGACAGGGGGCCTACGAGCAGTACTTC | CASSPRQGAYEQYF
TRBJ1-5 | NA | NA | TRBV5-6 | TGTGCCAGCAGCATACAGGCTAGCAATCAGCCCCAGCATTTT | CASSIQASNQPQHF
TRBJ1-3 | once | TRBD1 | TRBV10-3 | TGTGCCATCAGTGAGTCACCCACAGGGGACTCTGGAAACACCATATATTTT | CAISESPTGDSGNTIYF
TRBJ1-1 | NA | NA | TRBV7-3 | TGTGCCAGCAGCCAGACAGCGTTGGGGAACACTGAAGCTTTCTTT | CASSQTALGNTEAFF